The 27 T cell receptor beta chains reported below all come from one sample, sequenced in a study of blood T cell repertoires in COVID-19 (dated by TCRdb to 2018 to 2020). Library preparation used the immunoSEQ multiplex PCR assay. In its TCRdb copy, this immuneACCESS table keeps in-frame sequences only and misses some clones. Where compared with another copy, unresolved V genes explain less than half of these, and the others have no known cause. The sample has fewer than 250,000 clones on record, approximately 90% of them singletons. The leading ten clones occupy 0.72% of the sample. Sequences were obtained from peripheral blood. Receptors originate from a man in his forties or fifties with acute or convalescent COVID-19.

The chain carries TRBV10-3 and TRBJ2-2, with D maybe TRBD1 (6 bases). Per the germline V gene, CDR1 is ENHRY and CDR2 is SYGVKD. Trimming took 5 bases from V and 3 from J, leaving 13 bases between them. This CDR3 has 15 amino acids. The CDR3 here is CAISLQGPDTGELFF. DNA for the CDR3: TGTGCCATCAGTCTACAGGGTCCGGACACCGGGGAGCTGTTTTTT.

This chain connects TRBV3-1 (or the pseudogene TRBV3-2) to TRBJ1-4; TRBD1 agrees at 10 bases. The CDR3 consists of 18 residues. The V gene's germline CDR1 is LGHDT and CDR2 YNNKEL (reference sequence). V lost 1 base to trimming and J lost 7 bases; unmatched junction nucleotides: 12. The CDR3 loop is CASSQGPGQGSNGEKLFF. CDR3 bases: TGTGCCAGCAGCCAAGGGCCGGGACAGGGGTCGAATGGTGAAAAACTGTTTTTT.

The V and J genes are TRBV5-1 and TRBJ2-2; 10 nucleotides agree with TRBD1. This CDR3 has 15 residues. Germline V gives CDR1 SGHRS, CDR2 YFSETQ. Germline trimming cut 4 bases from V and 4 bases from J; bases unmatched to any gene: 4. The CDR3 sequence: CASSPGQGRTGELFF. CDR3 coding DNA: TGCGCCAGCAGCCCGGGACAGGGGCGCACCGGGGAGCTGTTTTTT.

This chain's CDR3 is CASSQVLNTGELFF. The DNA for the CDR3 is TGTGCCAGCAGCCAAGTACTTAACACCGGGGAGCTGTTTTTT. This chain uses TRBV3-1 (or the pseudogene TRBV3-2) with TRBJ2-2; D is unresolved. Germline lookup yields CDR1 LGHDT and CDR2 YNNKEL (reference sequence). V was trimmed by 1 base and J by 2 bases, leaving 5 bases between them. CDR3 length: 14 amino acids.

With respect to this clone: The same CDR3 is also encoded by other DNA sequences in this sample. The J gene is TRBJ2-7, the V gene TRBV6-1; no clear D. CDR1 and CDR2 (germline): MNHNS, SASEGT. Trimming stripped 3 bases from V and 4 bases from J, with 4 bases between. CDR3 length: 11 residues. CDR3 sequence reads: CASSDSYEQYF. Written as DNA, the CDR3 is TGTGCCAGCAGTGATAGTTACGAGCAGTACTTC.

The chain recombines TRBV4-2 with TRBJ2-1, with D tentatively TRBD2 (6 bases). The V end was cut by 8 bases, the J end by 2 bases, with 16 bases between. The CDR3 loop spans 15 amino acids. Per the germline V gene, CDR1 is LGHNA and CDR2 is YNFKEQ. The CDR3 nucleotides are TGTGCCAGCCGACCGGTCGGGGGACCCTACAATGAGCAGTTCTTC. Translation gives CASRPVGGPYNEQFF.

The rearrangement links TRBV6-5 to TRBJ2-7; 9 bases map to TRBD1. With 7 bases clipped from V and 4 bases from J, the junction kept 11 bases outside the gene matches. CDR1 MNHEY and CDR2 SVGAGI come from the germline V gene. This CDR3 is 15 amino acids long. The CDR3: CASITWGTGFYEQYF. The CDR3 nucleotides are TGTGCCAGCATCACCTGGGGGACAGGGTTTTACGAGCAGTACTTC.

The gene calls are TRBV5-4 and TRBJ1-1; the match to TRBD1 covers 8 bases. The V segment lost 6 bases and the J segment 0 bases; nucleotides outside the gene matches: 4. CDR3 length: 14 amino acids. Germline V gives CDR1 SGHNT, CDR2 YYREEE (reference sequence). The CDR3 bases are TGTGCCAGCACCCGGACAGGGATGAACACTGAAGCTTTCTTT. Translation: CASTRTGMNTEAFF.

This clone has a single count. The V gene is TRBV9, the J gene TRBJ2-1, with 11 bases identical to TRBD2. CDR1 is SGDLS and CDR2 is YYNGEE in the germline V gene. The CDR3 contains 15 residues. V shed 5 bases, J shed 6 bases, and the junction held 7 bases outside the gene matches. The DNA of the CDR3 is TGTGCCAGCAGACCACCCGGGACTAGCGGCAATGAGCAGTTCTTC. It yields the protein CASRPPGTSGNEQFF.

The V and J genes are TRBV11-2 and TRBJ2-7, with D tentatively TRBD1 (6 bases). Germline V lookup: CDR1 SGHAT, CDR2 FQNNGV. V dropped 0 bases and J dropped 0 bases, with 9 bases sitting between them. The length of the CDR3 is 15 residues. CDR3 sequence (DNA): TGTGCCAGCAGCTTAGAAGCAGGGGACTCCTACGAGCAGTACTTC. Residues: CASSLEAGDSYEQYF.

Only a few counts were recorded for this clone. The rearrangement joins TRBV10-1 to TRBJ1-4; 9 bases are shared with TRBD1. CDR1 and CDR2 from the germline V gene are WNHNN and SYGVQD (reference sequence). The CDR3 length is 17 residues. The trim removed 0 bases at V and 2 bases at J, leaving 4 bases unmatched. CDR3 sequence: CASSESGQGSTNEKLFF. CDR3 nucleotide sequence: TGCGCCAGCAGTGAGTCGGGACAGGGAAGCACTAATGAAAAACTGTTTTTT.

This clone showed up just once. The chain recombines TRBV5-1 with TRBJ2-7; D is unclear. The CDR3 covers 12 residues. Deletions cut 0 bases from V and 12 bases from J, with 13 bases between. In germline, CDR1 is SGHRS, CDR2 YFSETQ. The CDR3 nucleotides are TGCGCCAGCAGCTTGGCCCGTCCCGGTCCGTACTTC. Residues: CASSLARPGPYF.

DNA for the CDR3: TGTGCCAGCAGCTTAGTAGCAGAAGGGGACTACGAGCAGTACTTC. Encoded protein: CASSLVAEGDYEQYF. V usage is TRBV7-9 and J usage is TRBJ2-7; a weak D match, TRBD1 (5 bases). Between the trimmed V and J ends, which lost 1 base and 3 bases, there was a span of 13 bases. This CDR3 contains 15 residues. Per the germline V gene, CDR1 is SEHNR and CDR2 is FQNEAQ (reference sequence).

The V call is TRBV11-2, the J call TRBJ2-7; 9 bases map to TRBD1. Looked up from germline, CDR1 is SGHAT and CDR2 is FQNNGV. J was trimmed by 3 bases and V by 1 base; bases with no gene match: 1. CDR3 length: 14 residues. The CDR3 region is CASSLGDRDYEQYF. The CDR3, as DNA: TGTGCCAGCAGCTTAGGGGACAGGGACTACGAGCAGTACTTC.

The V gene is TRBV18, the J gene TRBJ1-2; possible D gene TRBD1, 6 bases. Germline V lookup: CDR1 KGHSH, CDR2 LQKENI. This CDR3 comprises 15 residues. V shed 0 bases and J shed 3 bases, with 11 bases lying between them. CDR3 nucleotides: TGTGCCAGCTCACCACCTCTTTGGACAGACTATGGCTACACCTTC. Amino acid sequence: CASSPPLWTDYGYTF.

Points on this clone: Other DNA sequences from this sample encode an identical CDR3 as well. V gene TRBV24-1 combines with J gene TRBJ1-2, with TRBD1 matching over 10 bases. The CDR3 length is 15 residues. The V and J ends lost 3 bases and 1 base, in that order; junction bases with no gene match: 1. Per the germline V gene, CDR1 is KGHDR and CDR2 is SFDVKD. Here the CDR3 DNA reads TGTGCCACCAGTGATAGGGACAGGGGTAACTATGGCTACACCTTC. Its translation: CATSDRDRGNYGYTF.

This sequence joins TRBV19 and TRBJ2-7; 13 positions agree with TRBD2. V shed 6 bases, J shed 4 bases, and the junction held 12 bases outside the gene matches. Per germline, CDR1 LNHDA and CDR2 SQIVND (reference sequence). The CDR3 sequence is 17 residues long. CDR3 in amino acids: CASRRTSGGLSGYEQYF. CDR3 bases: TGTGCCAGTAGAAGGACTAGCGGGGGCCTTTCAGGGTACGAGCAGTACTTC.

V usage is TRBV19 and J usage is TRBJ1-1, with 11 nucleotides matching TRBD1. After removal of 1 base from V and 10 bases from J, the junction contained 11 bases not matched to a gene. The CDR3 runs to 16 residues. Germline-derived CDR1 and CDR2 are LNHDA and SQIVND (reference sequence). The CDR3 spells CASSIGGPGTGGPAFF. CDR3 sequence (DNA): TGTGCCAGTAGTATAGGGGGACCCGGGACAGGGGGTCCAGCTTTCTTT. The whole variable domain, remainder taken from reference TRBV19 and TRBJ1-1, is DGGITQSPKYLFRKEGQNVTLSCEQNLNHDAMYWYRQDPGQGLRLIYYSQIVNDFQKGDIAEGYSVSREKKESFPLTVTSAQKNPTAFYLCASSIGGPGTGGPAFFGQGTRLTVV.

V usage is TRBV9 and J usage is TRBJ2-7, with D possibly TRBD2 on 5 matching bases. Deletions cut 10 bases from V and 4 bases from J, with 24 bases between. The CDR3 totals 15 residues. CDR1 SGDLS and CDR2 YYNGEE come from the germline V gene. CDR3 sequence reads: CAWSPCQLRGYEQYF. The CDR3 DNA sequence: TGTGCCTGGAGCCCCTGCCAATTACGGGGTTACGAGCAGTACTTC. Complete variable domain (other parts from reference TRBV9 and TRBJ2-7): DSGVTQTPKHLITATGQRVTLRCSPRSGDLSVYWYQQSLDQGLQFLIQYYNGEERAKGNILERFSAQQFPDLHSELNLSSLELGDSALYFCAWSPCQLRGYEQYFGPGTRLTVT.

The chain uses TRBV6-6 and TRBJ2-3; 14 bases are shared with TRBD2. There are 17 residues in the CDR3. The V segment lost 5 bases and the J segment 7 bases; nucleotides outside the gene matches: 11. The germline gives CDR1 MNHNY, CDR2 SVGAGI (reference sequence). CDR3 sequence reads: CASSPPPGTSGSYTQYF. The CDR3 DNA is TGTGCCAGCAGTCCGCCACCCGGGACTAGCGGGAGTTATACGCAGTATTTT.

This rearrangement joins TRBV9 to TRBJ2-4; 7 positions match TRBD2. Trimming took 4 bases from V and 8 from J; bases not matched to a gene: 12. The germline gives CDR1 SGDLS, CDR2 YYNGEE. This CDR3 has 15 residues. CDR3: CASSLEPGGGHIQYF. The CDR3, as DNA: TGTGCCAGCAGCCTAGAGCCGGGAGGCGGACACATTCAGTACTTC.

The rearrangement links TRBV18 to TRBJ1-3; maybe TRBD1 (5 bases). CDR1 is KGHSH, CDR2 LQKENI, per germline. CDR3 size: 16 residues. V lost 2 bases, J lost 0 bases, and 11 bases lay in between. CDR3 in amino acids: CASSPEQGFSGNTIYF. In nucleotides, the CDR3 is TGTGCCAGCTCACCAGAGCAGGGATTCTCTGGAAACACCATATATTTT.

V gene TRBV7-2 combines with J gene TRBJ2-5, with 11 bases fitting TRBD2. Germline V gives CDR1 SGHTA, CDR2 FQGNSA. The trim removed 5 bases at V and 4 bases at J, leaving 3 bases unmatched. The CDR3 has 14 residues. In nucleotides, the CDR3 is TGTGCCAGCAGCGTTAGCGGGAGGGTAGAGACCCAGTACTTC. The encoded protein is CASSVSGRVETQYF.

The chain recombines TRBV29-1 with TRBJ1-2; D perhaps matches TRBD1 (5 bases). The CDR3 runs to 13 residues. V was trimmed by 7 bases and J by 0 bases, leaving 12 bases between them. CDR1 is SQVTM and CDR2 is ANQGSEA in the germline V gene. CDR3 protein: CSAAGVANYGYTF. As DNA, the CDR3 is TGCAGCGCGGCGGGGGTAGCTAACTATGGCTACACCTTC.

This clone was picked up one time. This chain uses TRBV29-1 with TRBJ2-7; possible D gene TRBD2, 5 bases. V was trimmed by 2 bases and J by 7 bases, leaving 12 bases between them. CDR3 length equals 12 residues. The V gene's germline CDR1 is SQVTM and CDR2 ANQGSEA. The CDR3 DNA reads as TGCAGCGTTGAAACGGGATTGGGGGAGCAGTACTTC. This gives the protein CSVETGLGEQYF.

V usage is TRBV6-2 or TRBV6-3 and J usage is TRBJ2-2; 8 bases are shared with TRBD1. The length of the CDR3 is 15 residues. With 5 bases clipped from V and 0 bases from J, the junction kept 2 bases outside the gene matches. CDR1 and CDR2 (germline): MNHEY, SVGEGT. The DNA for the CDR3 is TGTGCCAGCAGTCTACAGGGGGCGAACACCGGGGAGCTGTTTTTT. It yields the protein CASSLQGANTGELFF.

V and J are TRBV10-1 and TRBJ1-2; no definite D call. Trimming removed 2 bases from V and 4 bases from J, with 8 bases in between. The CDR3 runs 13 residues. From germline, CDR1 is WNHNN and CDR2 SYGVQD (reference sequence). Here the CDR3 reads CASSERRPYGYTF. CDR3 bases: TGCGCCAGCAGTGAGAGGCGGCCCTATGGCTACACCTTC.